The 24 T cell receptor beta chains below were found in one sample sequenced in a study of CD8 T cells in ankylosing spondylitis. MiXCR, run by TCRdb on the 5' RACE reads, gives a single entry per CDR3 protein. The table has fewer than 250,000 distinct CDR3 sequences, around 25% seen once. The sample comprised blood, either unsorted or a sorted T cell fraction (not recorded which). The receptor source for this set is a male donor with ankylosing spondylitis or in good health (not recorded which).

This clonotype occurred many times. The J gene is TRBJ2-2, the V gene TRBV12-3 or TRBV12-4, with D perhaps matching TRBD2 (6 bases). The CDR3 consists of 16 residues. V was trimmed by 6 bases and J by 7 bases, leaving 21 bases between them. CDR3 amino acids: CASRAGLSGWIGELFF. The CDR3, as DNA: TGTGCCAGCAGGGCAGGACTAAGCGGGTGGATCGGGGAGCTGTTTTTT.

This chain connects TRBV30 to TRBJ2-1; no reliable D call. This CDR3 comprises 11 residues. The V gene lost 1 base and the J gene lost 5 bases, with 3 bases spanning the gap. The germline V gene encodes CDR1 GTSNPN and CDR2 SVGIG (reference sequence). CDR3 residues: CAWSGHNEQFF. Here the CDR3 DNA reads TGTGCCTGGAGTGGACACAATGAGCAGTTCTTC.

In this sample, this clonotype turned up many times. The chain employs TRBV15 and TRBJ2-5; tentatively, D is TRBD1 (5 bases). The CDR3 extends over 16 amino acids. Germline CDR1 LNHNV, CDR2 YYDKDF (reference sequence). V was pared by 0 bases and J by 5 bases, with 16 bases between. The CDR3 coding sequence is TGTGCCACCAGCAGAGATCTCGCAGGGTATGGGGAGACCCAGTACTTC. Translated: CATSRDLAGYGETQYF.

This clonotype occurred a few times. This rearrangement joins TRBV29-1 to TRBJ1-2; weak D call: TRBD1 (5 bases). The germline CDR1 and CDR2 sequences are SQVTM and ANQGSEA. The CDR3 loop spans 16 amino acids. Trimming took 2 bases from V and 4 from J, leaving 20 bases between them. The CDR3 spells CSVEYQMGPGGYGYTF. The CDR3 DNA is TGCAGCGTTGAATATCAGATGGGGCCCGGGGGCTATGGCTACACCTTC.

This clonotype was picked up many times. The chain has TRBV7-2 and TRBJ2-1; TRBD2 aligns across 9 bases. The CDR3 sequence is 15 residues long. Germline CDR1 SGHTA, CDR2 FQGNSA. The V segment lost 0 bases and the J segment 8 bases; nucleotides outside the gene matches: 5. The CDR3 loop reads CASSLASGRRDEQFF. The CDR3 nucleotides read TGTGCCAGCAGCTTAGCTAGCGGGAGACGGGATGAGCAGTTCTTC.

J is TRBJ2-3 and V is TRBV12-3 or TRBV12-4; a weak D match, TRBD1 (6 bases). The CDR3 loop spans 13 amino acids. V lost 6 bases and J lost 6, with 13 bases in between. The CDR3 DNA reads as TGTGCCAGCAGACCAACAGGGTCTGATACGCAGTATTTT. Translated, it gives CASRPTGSDTQYF.

This chain joins TRBV10-3 and TRBJ2-3; no clear D. Germline V lookup: CDR1 ENHRY, CDR2 SYGVKD. V lost 2 bases and J lost 4, with 7 bases in between. This CDR3 comprises 13 residues. The CDR3 is CAISEGGADTQYF. Written as DNA, the CDR3 is TGTGCCATCAGTGAGGGTGGAGCAGATACGCAGTATTTT.

At least ten counts were recorded for this clonotype. The V and J genes are TRBV6-2 or TRBV6-3 and TRBJ2-1; D call uncertain. The length of the CDR3 is 11 residues. The germline V gene has CDR1 MNHEY and CDR2 SVGEGT. V lost 6 bases and J 7 bases, leaving 7 bases between the germline ends. The CDR3, as DNA: TGTGCCAGCAGGCTTATAAATGAGCAGTTCTTC. This translates into CASRLINEQFF.

In this sample, this clonotype turned up many times. CDR3 amino acids: CSARDIQQGNQPQHF. The CDR3 bases are TGCAGTGCTAGAGACATCCAACAGGGGAATCAGCCCCAGCATTTT. This rearrangement joins TRBV20-1 to TRBJ1-5, with 7 bases lining up with TRBD1. Trimming removed 0 bases from V and 4 bases from J; junction bases left unmatched: 6. Looked up from germline, CDR1 is DFQATT and CDR2 is SNEGSKA (reference sequence). This CDR3 has 15 residues.

This clonotype was found many times. The chain employs TRBV6-2 or TRBV6-3 and TRBJ2-7; D tentatively reads TRBD1 or TRBD2 (6 bases each). The CDR3 spans 14 residues. CDR1 is MNHEY, CDR2 SVGEGT, per germline. V lost 5 bases to trimming and J lost 5 bases, with 16 bases between them. In DNA form, the CDR3 reads TGTGCCAGCAGTCGGGAGACAGGTTCGGACGAGCAGTACTTC. It codes for CASSRETGSDEQYF.

The V call is TRBV2, the J call TRBJ2-3; no firm D call. The germline gives CDR1 SNHLY, CDR2 FYNNEI. Trimming removed 4 bases at V and 6 bases at J, with 5 bases between. This CDR3 region has 11 residues. CDR3 in DNA: TGTGCCAGCAGTGGTATGGATACGCAGTATTTT. The encoded protein is CASSGMDTQYF.

Ten or more counts support this clonotype. The chain is built from TRBV16 and TRBJ2-2; 10 bases are a match to TRBD2. V was pared by 2 bases and J by 6 bases, with 6 bases of the junction left unmatched. The CDR3 is 16 residues long. The germline CDR1 and CDR2 sequences are KGHSY and FQNENV. The CDR3 DNA is TGTGCCAGCAGCCAAAGAGCGGGGGGGCACCCCGGGGAGCTGTTTTTT. Protein product: CASSQRAGGHPGELFF.

V gene TRBV4-2 combines with J gene TRBJ2-2; 12 positions agree with TRBD2. The CDR3 contains 17 residues. The V gene end was trimmed by 0 bases and the J gene end by 5 bases; junction bases not matched to a gene: 4. Germline V gives CDR1 LGHNA, CDR2 YNFKEQ. The CDR3 here is CASSQESLAGGTGELFF. The CDR3 DNA follows: TGTGCCAGCAGCCAAGAATCCCTAGCGGGAGGGACCGGGGAGCTGTTTTTT.

V usage is TRBV5-1 and J usage is TRBJ2-5, with D perhaps TRBD1 (6 bases). Looked up from germline, CDR1 is SGHRS and CDR2 is YFSETQ. CDR3 length: 15 residues. Trimming left V 4 bases short and J 0 bases short, with 13 bases between. The CDR3 sequence: CASSNYRDNQETQYF. The CDR3 DNA is TGCGCCAGCAGCAATTACCGGGACAACCAAGAGACCCAGTACTTC.

This sequence joins TRBV12-3 or TRBV12-4 and TRBJ2-7; TRBD1 is a possible D gene (5 bases). CDR3 size: 14 residues. V lost 6 bases and J lost 0, with 12 bases in between. DNA for the CDR3: TGTGCCAGCAGCCTGACAGCGAGCTCCTACGAGCAGTACTTC. Amino acid sequence: CASSLTASSYEQYF.

This clonotype has ten or more counts. The chain links TRBV6-2 or TRBV6-3 to TRBJ2-2; D may correspond to TRBD1 or TRBD2 (5 bases each). Germline V gives CDR1 MNHEY, CDR2 SVGEGT. This CDR3 spans 13 amino acids. V was shortened by 4 bases and J by 9 bases, with 12 bases between the two germline ends. In nucleotides, the CDR3 is TGTGCCAGCAGTTTAGGGGAGACTAGGGAGCTGTTTTTT. This gives the protein CASSLGETRELFF.

This clonotype appeared a few times. The chain recombines TRBV29-1 with TRBJ2-7; 11 bases are a match to TRBD2. This CDR3 contains 14 residues. The trim removed 8 bases at V and 0 bases at J, leaving 6 bases unmatched. CDR1 is SQVTM, CDR2 ANQGSEA, per germline. CDR3 bases: TGCAGCACCTCAGGGACTAGCGGCTCCTACGAGCAGTACTTC. Its translation: CSTSGTSGSYEQYF.

This clonotype was observed a single time. The rearrangement links TRBV6-1 to TRBJ2-2; D is possibly TRBD1 (7 bases). The V and J ends lost 3 bases and 6 bases respectively, with 17 bases between them. CDR3 length: 16 amino acids. CDR1 is MNHNS, CDR2 SASEGT, per germline. CDR3 nucleotides: TGTGCCAGCAGTGAGGGAGCAGGGGGGAAAGCCGGGGAGCTGTTTTTT. It translates to CASSEGAGGKAGELFF.

The chain has TRBV10-3 and TRBJ2-3; 8 nucleotides match TRBD2. The CDR3 covers 14 residues. CDR1 and CDR2 (germline): ENHRY, SYGVKD. V was pared by 5 bases and J by 0 bases, with 1 base of the junction left unmatched. The CDR3 spells CAISTSGSTDTQYF. DNA for the CDR3: TGTGCCATCAGTACTAGCGGAAGCACAGATACGCAGTATTTT.

Concerning this clonotype itself: A read error may explain this, as a much larger clone is one base away. The chain recombines TRBV5-1 with TRBJ1-1; D not certain. CDR3 length: 13 amino acids. Germline CDR1 and CDR2: SGHRS and YFSETQ. Here the CDR3 reads CTSSLGFSTEAFF. Here the CDR3 DNA reads TGCACCAGCAGCTTGGGTTTTAGTACTGAAGCTTTCTTT.

The gene calls are TRBV3-1 and TRBJ1-5; D gene uncertain. Germline V lookup: CDR1 LGHDT, CDR2 YNNKEL (reference sequence). The CDR3 runs to 13 residues. Trimming removed 0 bases from V and 9 bases from J, with 9 bases in between. The CDR3 bases are TGTGCCAGCAGCCAAGAGGCCGATCGGCCCCAGCATTTT. It specifies CASSQEADRPQHF. Full variable domain (missing parts from reference TRBV3-1 and TRBJ1-5): DTAVSQTPKYLVTQMGNDKSIKCEQNLGHDTMYWYKQDSKKFLKIMFSYNNKELIINETVPNRFSPKSPDKAHLNLHINSLELGDSAVYFCASSQEADRPQHFGDGTRLSIL.

The chain is built from TRBV20-1 and TRBJ2-1, with 11 bases identical to TRBD2. CDR3 length: 14 amino acids. Germline CDR1 DFQATT, CDR2 SNEGSKA (reference sequence). Germline trimming cut 5 bases from V and 8 bases from J; bases unmatched to any gene: 8. The CDR3 spells CSAYSGRVWDEQFF. CDR3 nucleotides: TGCAGTGCTTATAGCGGGAGGGTTTGGGATGAGCAGTTCTTC.

This clonotype was picked up a small number of times. The genes are TRBV7-9 and TRBJ1-2, with TRBD1 identical over 7 bases. V lost 5 bases and J lost 4; bases outside the gene matches: 4. CDR3 size: 13 residues. CDR1 and CDR2 from the germline V gene are SEHNR and FQNEAQ (reference sequence). The CDR3 coding sequence is TGTGCCAGCAGCCCGACAGGGCCCTATGGCTACACCTTC. It specifies CASSPTGPYGYTF.

This clonotype was seen at least ten times. CDR3 sequence reads: CASSLGLAWEQYF. CDR3 sequence (DNA): TGTGCCAGCAGCTTAGGGTTAGCCTGGGAGCAGTACTTC. The V call is TRBV7-2, the J call TRBJ2-7; no clear D gene. This CDR3 is 13 amino acids long. The V gene lost 1 base and the J gene lost 7 bases, with 11 bases spanning the gap. The germline V gene encodes CDR1 SGHTA and CDR2 FQGNSA.